The 29 T cell receptor beta chains in this list originate from one sample, sequenced in a study of blood T cells in healthy people across ages. Then a second PCR, running about 7 to 11 cycles, was carried out with a sample-barcoded 5' primer and a J-beta primer mix. TCRdb used MiXCR to reprocess the 5' RACE reads, holding one entry per CDR3 protein. The sample comprises about 1.4 million distinct CDR3 sequences, approximately 59% of which are singletons, and 6.7% rests with the top ten. Specimen: blood. The source is a man between 18 and 29 years old in good health.

CDR3 in DNA: TGTGCCAGTTACAGGGGCGCGTACGAGCAGTACTTC. Residues: CASYRGAYEQYF. This chain links TRBV21-1 with TRBJ2-7. TRBV21-1 is a documented pseudogene. The length of the CDR3 is 12 residues.

V and J are TRBV27 and TRBJ2-7; no clear D gene. There are 13 residues in the CDR3. The ends were cut back, 0 bases at V and 5 bases at J, with 8 bases in the middle. Germline CDR1 and CDR2: MNHEY and SMNVEV (reference sequence). The CDR3 region is CASSLSGHHEQYF. DNA for the CDR3: TGTGCCAGCAGTTTATCCGGGCACCACGAGCAGTACTTC.

The chain couples TRBV4-1 to TRBJ2-7; D perhaps matches TRBD1 (6 bases). Trimming took off 1 base at V and 3 bases at J, with 25 bases between the two ends. Germline V gene data show CDR1 as MGHRA and CDR2 as YSYEKL. This CDR3 is built from 19 residues. The CDR3 DNA sequence: TGCGCCAGCAGCCAAGTTCCTTTCCGGGGTTCAGGGGTGGGCTACGAGCAGTACTTC. Translated: CASSQVPFRGSGVGYEQYF.

The CDR3 sequence is CASCSDATNTYEQYF. The DNA for the CDR3 is TGTGCCAGCTGCTCCGACGCGACTAATACCTACGAGCAGTACTTC. The chain combines TRBV18 with TRBJ2-7; weak D call: TRBD2 (5 bases). CDR1 and CDR2 (germline): KGHSH, LQKENI. This CDR3 comprises 15 residues. V dropped 7 bases and J dropped 2 bases, with 18 bases sitting between them.

This clonotype was detected a few times. The gene calls are TRBV4-3 and TRBJ1-6, with D maybe TRBD1 (6 bases). The germline V gene encodes CDR1 LGHNA and CDR2 YSLEER. The V and J ends lost 0 bases and 7 bases respectively, with 10 bases between them. This CDR3 region has 15 residues. CDR3 sequence reads: CASSQDTGTNSPLHF. The CDR3 DNA sequence: TGCGCCAGCAGCCAAGATACGGGGACAAATTCACCCCTCCACTTT.

The V gene is TRBV11-2, the J gene TRBJ2-7; 8 bases are shared with TRBD2. CDR1 is SGHAT, CDR2 FQNNGV, per germline. This CDR3 has 15 amino acids. V gave up 3 bases and J gave up 2 bases; unmatched junction bases: 6. This CDR3 is CASSFAGGVPYEQYF. In DNA, the CDR3 is TGTGCCAGCAGCTTTGCCGGGGGGGTTCCCTACGAGCAGTACTTC. The full variable domain, rest sourced from reference TRBV11-2 and TRBJ2-7, is EAGVAQSPRYKIIEKRQSVAFWCNPISGHATLYWYQQILGQGPKLLIQFQNNGVVDDSQLPKDRFSAERLKGVDSTLKIQPAKLEDSAVYLCASSFAGGVPYEQYFGPGTRLTVT.

The chain uses TRBV20-1 and TRBJ2-5; D may correspond to TRBD1 or TRBD2 (5 bases each). The CDR3 consists of 16 residues. Trimming removed 6 bases from V and 0 bases from J, with 20 bases in between. CDR1 and CDR2 from the germline V gene are DFQATT and SNEGSKA (reference sequence). The CDR3 DNA is TGCAGTGCCCGCGACGGGACCTTTCCGTACCAAGAGACCCAGTACTTC. Translating it yields CSARDGTFPYQETQYF.

The chain has TRBV5-1 and TRBJ2-1; D is perhaps TRBD1 (6 bases). Trimming removed 4 bases from V and 10 bases from J, with 12 bases in between. The CDR3 totals 12 residues. CDR1 SGHRS and CDR2 YFSETQ come from the germline V gene. DNA of the CDR3: TGCGCCAGCAGCGGGTCAGGGGACGAGCAGTTCTTC. Protein: CASSGSGDEQFF.

The chain links TRBV30 to TRBJ1-5; D is unclear. CDR3 size: 13 residues. Per the germline V gene, CDR1 is GTSNPN and CDR2 is SVGIG (reference sequence). The V gene lost 0 bases and the J gene lost 3 bases, with 6 bases spanning the gap. The CDR3, as DNA: TGTGCCTGGAGTGTGAAAGTCAATCAGCCCCAGCATTTT. Residues: CAWSVKVNQPQHF.

This chain links TRBV2 with TRBJ2-6; tentatively, D is TRBD2 (5 bases). The CDR3 has 15 amino acids. Germline V gene lookup returns CDR1 SNHLY and CDR2 FYNNEI. Deletions cut 6 bases from V and 0 bases from J, with 9 bases between. CDR3 DNA sequence: TGTGCCAGCAGGATCCGGGACTCTGGGGCCAACGTCCTGACTTTC. It codes for CASRIRDSGANVLTF.

V is TRBV12-3 or TRBV12-4 and J is TRBJ2-4, with D tentatively TRBD2 (5 bases). The J call could be wrong; TRBJ2-7 is a better fit for the DNA end. The length of the CDR3 is 14 residues. In nucleotides, the CDR3 is TGTGCCAGCAGTTTAGGCCTAGCCTACTACGAGCAGTACTTC. Translating gives CASSLGLAYYEQYF.

This clonotype was detected a few times. The V call is TRBV5-1, the J call TRBJ2-3; the D is unclear. Germline V lookup: CDR1 SGHRS, CDR2 YFSETQ. Between the trimmed V and J ends, which lost 1 base and 0 bases, there was a span of 9 bases. There are 15 residues in the CDR3. In DNA form, the CDR3 reads TGCGCCAGCAGCTTGAAGGAACATAGCACAGATACGCAGTATTTT. It encodes CASSLKEHSTDTQYF.

Of note for this clonotype: The junction does not match germline at one end; this may be a read error. The rearrangement uses TRBV27 and TRBJ2-1; perhaps TRBD1 as D (6 bases). CDR3 length: 14 amino acids. Germline CDR1 reads MNHEY; CDR2 reads SMNVEV (reference sequence). The CDR3 loop reads CASSNEGQYNGQFF. The CDR3 region has the DNA TGTGCCAGCAGTAACGAGGGACAATACAATGGGCAGTTCTTC.

The chain combines TRBV20-1 with TRBJ2-4; 8 bases align to TRBD2. TRBJ2-7 explains the end of the DNA better; the J call may be wrong. Germline CDR1 reads DFQATT; CDR2 reads SNEGSKA (reference sequence). The length of the CDR3 is 14 residues. CDR3: CSASLGGAFYEQYF. CDR3 coding DNA: TGCAGTGCTAGCCTCGGGGGGGCTTTTTACGAGCAGTACTTC.

The rearrangement joins TRBV6-1 to TRBJ1-2; D uncertain. Germline V lookup: CDR1 MNHNS, CDR2 SASEGT. The CDR3 runs to 11 residues. V was clipped by 6 bases and J by 8 bases, with 10 bases between them. CDR3 protein: CASRETLGYTF. CDR3 in DNA: TGTGCCAGCAGGGAGACATTAGGCTACACCTTC.

The chain uses TRBV20-1 and TRBJ2-5; perhaps TRBD2 as D (6 bases). The J call is doubtful: the DNA matches TRBJ2-7 better. The V gene's germline CDR1 is DFQATT and CDR2 SNEGSKA (reference sequence). This CDR3 spans 14 amino acids. In DNA, the CDR3 is TGCAGTGCTAGAGCCCGGGACTTCTTCTACGAGCAGTACTTC. This sequence encodes CSARARDFFYEQYF.

J is TRBJ2-2 and V is TRBV5-1; D tentatively fits TRBD1 or TRBD2 (5 bases each). The CDR3 length is 15 residues. V was clipped by 3 bases and J by 4 bases, with 13 bases between them. Germline V gives CDR1 SGHRS, CDR2 YFSETQ. This CDR3 reads CASSWLAQGTGELFF. The DNA for the CDR3 is TGCGCCAGCAGCTGGTTAGCGCAGGGCACCGGGGAGCTGTTTTTT.

This clonotype has only a few counts. The chain links TRBV12-3 or TRBV12-4 to TRBJ1-2, with a tentative D call TRBD1 (5 bases). There are 16 residues in the CDR3. Between the trimmed V and J ends, which lost 6 bases and 8 bases, there was a span of 25 bases. Here the CDR3 DNA reads TGTGCCAGCAGCAAGGGACGGCTTTCGGCGGGGAGCGGCTACACCTTC. Translated, it gives CASSKGRLSAGSGYTF.

V gene TRBV27 combines with J gene TRBJ2-1, with 11 bases lining up with TRBD2. V lost 5 bases, J lost 10 bases, and 4 bases stayed unmatched. CDR1 is MNHEY and CDR2 is SMNVEV in the germline V gene (reference sequence). This CDR3 is 13 amino acids long. The CDR3 region is CASSAGLAEEQFF. In DNA, the CDR3 is TGTGCCAGCAGTGCGGGACTAGCGGAGGAGCAGTTCTTC.

This clonotype was seen more than once but under ten times. The V and J genes are TRBV29-1 and TRBJ1-4; D uncertain. The CDR3 spans 16 residues. V lost 0 bases and J lost 0, with 11 bases in between. Germline V gives CDR1 SQVTM, CDR2 ANQGSEA. Here the CDR3 DNA reads TGCAGCGTTGAAGAAGGTACCGGTGCAACTAATGAAAAACTGTTTTTT. Translation gives CSVEEGTGATNEKLFF.

This chain connects TRBV20-1 to TRBJ2-4; D remains unclear. This CDR3 comprises 14 residues. The germline V gene has CDR1 DFQATT and CDR2 SNEGSKA (reference sequence). Trimming took off 3 bases at V and 6 bases at J, with 15 bases between the two ends. As DNA, the CDR3 is TGCAGTGCTAGGGAACCAGAGGTCCCAAACATTCAGTACTTC. Protein: CSAREPEVPNIQYF.

This clonotype was counted between two and nine times. This chain connects TRBV6-2 or TRBV6-3 to TRBJ2-1; no clear D. The germline V and J ends were trimmed by 2 bases and 4 bases, with 6 bases remaining between them. The CDR3 is made up of 13 amino acids. In germline, CDR1 is MNHEY, CDR2 SVGEGT. CDR3 in DNA: TGTGCCAGCAGTTACCCCAATTACAATGAGCAGTTCTTC. Amino acid sequence: CASSYPNYNEQFF.

This clonotype came up a few times. This chain uses TRBV12-3 or TRBV12-4 with TRBJ2-1; possible D gene TRBD2, 6 bases. The V gene lost 7 bases and the J gene lost 4 bases, with 20 bases spanning the gap. The CDR3 is 16 residues long. DNA for the CDR3: TGTGCCAGCACTCCGACTAGTGGGGGGATATACAATGAGCAGTTCTTC. It specifies CASTPTSGGIYNEQFF.

This clonotype has more than one count but fewer than ten. The chain has TRBV4-1 and TRBJ2-4, with D perhaps assigned TRBD1 or TRBD2 (5 bases each). The J call may be wrong; the DNA end is better matched by TRBJ2-7. The CDR3 loop spans 16 amino acids. CDR1 is MGHRA and CDR2 is YSYEKL in the germline V gene. The CDR3 nucleotides read TGCGCCAGCAGCCACCACCGGGACCAGATAACATACGAGCAGTACTTC. Translated: CASSHHRDQITYEQYF.

V gene TRBV12-3 or TRBV12-4 combines with J gene TRBJ2-7; possibly TRBD1 for D (5 bases). The CDR3 is made up of 15 amino acids. The V gene lost 2 bases and the J gene lost 2 bases, with 13 bases spanning the gap. CDR3 amino acids: CASSLRGENTYEQYF. CDR3 DNA: TGTGCCAGCAGTTTAAGGGGCGAAAATACCTACGAGCAGTACTTC.

There are a few counts of this clonotype. The rearrangement joins TRBV7-2 to TRBJ1-2; D perhaps matches TRBD1 (6 bases). CDR3 size: 14 residues. The germline V and J ends were trimmed by 0 bases and 4 bases, with 9 bases remaining between them. Germline CDR1 SGHTA, CDR2 FQGNSA. The CDR3 here is CASSLARGIYGYTF. In DNA, the CDR3 is TGTGCCAGCAGCTTAGCAAGGGGGATCTATGGCTACACCTTC.

The rearrangement links TRBV6-2 or TRBV6-3 to TRBJ2-3, with 10 nucleotides matching TRBD1. This CDR3 comprises 17 residues. With V trimmed by 0 bases and J by 3 bases, 6 bases remained unmatched. Per germline, CDR1 MNHEY and CDR2 SVGEGT. The CDR3 DNA reads as TGTGCCAGCAGTTACTCCCGGGACAGGGGATCTACAGATACGCAGTATTTT. Its translation: CASSYSRDRGSTDTQYF.

The table lists this clonotype with many counts. This chain connects TRBV12-3 or TRBV12-4 to TRBJ1-6, with 8 bases matching TRBD1. V shed 3 bases, J shed 10 bases, and the junction held 5 bases outside the gene matches. The CDR3 loop spans 14 amino acids. DNA of the CDR3: TGTGCCAGCAGTTTCGGACAGGGCTTGTCACCCCTCCACTTT. It translates to CASSFGQGLSPLHF.

CDR3 protein: CATSRAPRDIQYF. The DNA of the CDR3 is TGTGCCACCAGCAGAGCCCCCCGGGACATTCAGTACTTC. The chain has TRBV15 and TRBJ2-4; D call uncertain. Germline loops: CDR1 LNHNV, CDR2 YYDKDF (reference sequence). V lost 1 base to trimming and J lost 8 bases, with 9 bases between them. CDR3 size: 13 residues. The full variable domain, in which reference TRBV15 and TRBJ2-4 provide the parts outside the CDR3, is DAMVIQNPRYQVTQFGKPVTLSCSQTLNHNVMYWYQQKSSQAPKLLFHYYDKDFNNEADTPDNFQSRRPNTSFCFLDIRSPGLGDTAMYLCATSRAPRDIQYFGAGTRLSVL.